This entry describes one T cell receptor beta chain. Its antigen is currently unknown. Germline assignment: CDR1 SGHAT and CDR2 FQNNGV. The CDR3 has 19 residues. With 5 bases clipped from V and 0 bases from J, the junction kept 16 bases outside the gene matches. Assay: immunoSEQ multiplex PCR; the TCRdb copy retains only in-frame clones and omits some. The data hold around 30,000 clones, with around 90% observed a single time. These data originate in a study of T cells in tuberculosis. Looking at the study overall: In South Africa, adults with active tuberculosis were compared with IGRA-negative and latently infected IGRA-positive adolescents.

Overall study findings and caveats: Active tuberculosis alpha repertoires lay closer to GMM-specific TCRs than controls'. Shorter CDR3-alpha in active tuberculosis partly drove smaller distances. GEM motif frequencies gave 55% to 75% accuracy; the GMM repertoire gave almost 90%.

The V gene is TRBV11-2, the J gene TRBJ1-3; 7 bases are shared with TRBD1. The clonotype comes from a donor aged 10-29 years with latent tuberculosis or without tuberculosis infection. The specimen sequenced was PBMCs. CDR3 DNA sequence: TGTGCCAGCAGCCTTAGCAGGGGGGCTTGGAACCCCTCTGGAAACACCATATATTTT. Its protein is CASSLSRGAWNPSGNTIYF.